This T cell receptor beta chain was retrieved from a study of CD8+CD57+ T cells in acquired aplastic anemia. V was pared by 1 base and J by 3 bases, with 3 bases of the junction left unmatched. The V gene's germline CDR1 is SGHAT and CDR2 FQDESV (reference sequence). The CDR3 spans 14 residues. For CDR3 and TCR beta VDJ profiling, genomic DNA was the template used. TCRdb independently ran MiXCR on the reads; one entry per CDR3 protein. The sample shows about 40,000 distinct CDR3 sequences, 63% of them seen only once. This clonotype occurred many times. The authors sequenced patients whose flow cytometry had shown CD8+CD57+ cell expansion.

The receptor was isolated from a human donor with aplastic anemia. The chain has TRBV11-1 and TRBJ2-7, with 7 bases that match TRBD2. Sequencing used sorted CD4+, CD8+, or CD8+CD57+ T cells (not recorded which) from PBMCs. The CDR3 protein is CASSLGGGGYEQYF. The CDR3 DNA sequence: TGTGCCAGCAGCTTAGGAGGCGGGGGCTACGAGCAGTACTTC.